The 31 T cell receptor beta chains below were found in one sample sequenced in a study of cytomegalovirus exposure and HLA in healthy donors. Vbeta (60) and Jbeta (13) primers were used in the PCR. The repertoire was sequenced with immunoSEQ multiplex PCR; TCRdb's copy has only in-frame clones and lacks some. Here the sample spans tens of thousands of clones, roughly four fifths being singletons. Sequencing input: PBMCs. These receptors were collected from a man under 40 in good health and CMV-seronegative.

The chain recombines TRBV7-3 with TRBJ2-1; the D is unclear. The CDR3 is 11 amino acids. The germline V gene encodes CDR1 SGHTA and CDR2 FQGTGA. Trimming left V 5 bases short and J 9 bases short, with 8 bases between. The CDR3 coding sequence is TGTGCCAGCAGCCAAGGCGGTGAGCAGTTCTTC. It yields the protein CASSQGGEQFF.

The chain is built from TRBV10-3 and TRBJ1-2; 7 nucleotides match TRBD1. V lost 4 bases to trimming and J lost 7 bases; unmatched junction nucleotides: 6. The CDR3 loop spans 13 amino acids. The germline CDR1 and CDR2 sequences are ENHRY and SYGVKD. The CDR3 sequence: CAISVDREGGYTF. CDR3 DNA sequence: TGTGCCATCAGTGTTGACAGGGAAGGTGGCTACACCTTC.

As for this clone: The sample carries other DNA sequences with the same CDR3. The CDR3 is CATSEAGMNTEAFF. The CDR3 DNA is TGTGCCACCAGCGAAGCAGGGATGAACACTGAAGCTTTCTTT. The chain employs TRBV15 and TRBJ1-1, with a weak D call TRBD1 (5 bases). The CDR3 extends over 14 amino acids. The V gene's germline CDR1 is LNHNV and CDR2 YYDKDF (reference sequence). Trimming cost V 5 bases and J 0 bases, with 10 bases left between them.

This clone was seen a few times. The gene calls are TRBV4-1 and TRBJ2-7; D possibly corresponds to TRBD1 (6 bases). Germline lookup yields CDR1 MGHRA and CDR2 YSYEKL. V lost 1 base and J 9 bases, leaving 16 bases between the germline ends. The CDR3 length is 14 residues. The CDR3 nucleotides read TGCGCCAGCAGCCAAGGCAGGGGTTTTGACGGGCAGTACTTC. Translation gives CASSQGRGFDGQYF.

The chain carries TRBV27 and TRBJ2-5; 7 nucleotides match TRBD1. Judging by the DNA end, TRBJ2-7 fits better; the J call may be wrong. The germline gives CDR1 MNHEY, CDR2 SMNVEV (reference sequence). This CDR3 has 15 residues. CDR3 in amino acids: CASSSNPGTVIEQYF. Here the CDR3 DNA reads TGTGCCAGCAGTTCAAACCCCGGGACAGTCATCGAGCAGTACTTC.

The chain joins TRBV10-2 to TRBJ2-1, with 8 nucleotides matching TRBD2. Germline V CDR1 and CDR2: WSHSY, SAAADI. J gave up 8 bases and V 7 bases, and 13 bases lay outside the gene matches. The CDR3 runs to 15 residues. The CDR3, as DNA: TGCGCCAGCAAAGGTGCGGGGGGAATCTCTTATGAGCAGTTCTTC. Its translation: CASKGAGGISYEQFF.

The chain joins TRBV4-2 to TRBJ2-5; tentatively, D is TRBD1 (5 bases). The J call is doubtful: the DNA matches TRBJ2-7 better. CDR1 LGHNA and CDR2 YNFKEQ come from the germline V gene. This CDR3 spans 15 amino acids. The CDR3 DNA is TGTGCCAGCAGCCCCCGGACACCGAGCTCCTACGAGCAGTACTTC. It translates to CASSPRTPSSYEQYF.

This chain links TRBV6-5 with TRBJ2-3, with TRBD2 matching over 9 bases. In germline, CDR1 is MNHEY, CDR2 SVGAGI. The CDR3 has 14 amino acids. The ends lost 4 bases at V and 8 bases at J; junction bases unmatched: 7. The CDR3: CASSSAGGRPTQYF. The CDR3 DNA reads TGTGCCAGCAGTTCTGCGGGGGGGCGTCCTACGCAGTATTTT.

Concerning this clone itself: The germline gene is not matched at one end of the junction; a read error may be the cause. The chain is built from TRBV7-9 and TRBJ1-1; D gene ambiguous. The CDR3 has 15 amino acids. Germline CDR1 SEHNR, CDR2 FQNEAQ (reference sequence). The CDR3 loop is CSSSSSGRVNTEAFF. CDR3 DNA: TGTTCCAGCAGCTCCAGCGGGAGGGTTAACACTGAAGCTTTCTTT.

The rearrangement links TRBV7-9 to TRBJ2-7; D not certain. The CDR3 covers 14 residues. Trimming cost V 3 bases and J 0 bases, with 9 bases left between them. Germline V CDR1 and CDR2: SEHNR, FQNEAQ (reference sequence). In DNA, the CDR3 is TGTGCCAGCAGCTTGTCAGGCAGCTCCTACGAGCAGTACTTC. This gives the protein CASSLSGSSYEQYF.

The genes are TRBV4-1 and TRBJ1-6; TRBD1 aligns across 7 bases. The CDR3 sequence is 18 residues long. The V gene's germline CDR1 is MGHRA and CDR2 YSYEKL. V shed 1 base, J shed 2 bases, and the junction held 8 bases outside the gene matches. CDR3 protein: CASSQVANRGPYNSPLHF. Here the CDR3 DNA reads TGCGCCAGCAGCCAAGTAGCGAACAGGGGCCCCTATAATTCACCCCTCCACTTT.

This chain uses TRBV18 with TRBJ2-4; D uncertain. Germline lookup yields CDR1 KGHSH and CDR2 LQKENI. The V end lost 1 base, the J end lost 0 bases, and 10 bases lay between the germline ends. The CDR3 is 16 amino acids. CDR3: CASSPQEKLAKNIQYF. The CDR3 DNA sequence: TGTGCCAGCTCACCACAGGAGAAGTTAGCCAAAAACATTCAGTACTTC.

This chain uses TRBV6-6 with TRBJ1-3; 8 nucleotides line up with TRBD1. V dropped 4 bases and J dropped 0; count of bases not matched to a gene: 2. Per the germline V gene, CDR1 is MNHNY and CDR2 is SVGAGI (reference sequence). The CDR3 is made up of 15 amino acids. The CDR3 reads CASSLDRVSGNTIYF. In nucleotides, the CDR3 is TGTGCCAGCAGTTTGGACAGGGTCTCTGGAAACACCATATATTTT.

This rearrangement joins TRBV7-9 to TRBJ1-4; 12 positions match TRBD1. This CDR3 spans 16 amino acids. Germline V gene sequence: CDR1 SEHNR, CDR2 FQNEAQ (reference sequence). The trim removed 4 bases at V and 8 bases at J, leaving 8 bases unmatched. The CDR3 region has the DNA TGTGCCAGCAGCTCCCCGGGACAGGGGGCAAACGAAAAACTGTTTTTT. It codes for CASSSPGQGANEKLFF.

The chain joins TRBV5-1 to TRBJ1-1; 7 bases line up with TRBD1. Trimming at V came to 3 bases and at J to 5 bases, leaving 7 bases not matched to a gene. Germline assignment: CDR1 SGHRS and CDR2 YFSETQ. CDR3 length equals 14 residues. CDR3 sequence reads: CASSYRGTGTEAFF. CDR3 sequence (DNA): TGCGCCAGCAGCTACAGGGGCACGGGGACTGAAGCTTTCTTT.

V and J are TRBV14 and TRBJ2-1; 10 bases fit TRBD2. In germline, CDR1 is SGHDN, CDR2 FVKESK. V was pared by 4 bases and J by 8 bases, with 8 bases of the junction left unmatched. The length of the CDR3 is 15 residues. CDR3 bases: TGTGCCAGCAGCCGGTCTAGCGGGGGAGGCTATGAGCAGTTCTTC. The encoded protein is CASSRSSGGGYEQFF.

V is TRBV5-4 and J is TRBJ1-2, with D possibly matching TRBD1 (6 bases). The CDR3 spans 15 residues. Trimming left V 4 bases short and J 1 base short, with 14 bases between. From germline, CDR1 is SGHNT and CDR2 YYREEE (reference sequence). The CDR3, as DNA: TGTGCCAGCAGCACAACGACAGGATTTAACTATGGCTACACCTTC. It encodes CASSTTTGFNYGYTF.

The chain carries TRBV10-3 and TRBJ2-2, with 8 bases identical to TRBD2. After removal of 11 bases from V and 5 bases from J, the junction contained 13 bases not matched to a gene. Germline CDR1 ENHRY, CDR2 SYGVKD. The CDR3 is 15 residues long. CDR3 loop: CAGSGSGGGTGELFF. The CDR3 DNA reads TGTGCCGGCTCAGGGAGCGGGGGCGGTACCGGGGAGCTGTTTTTT.

The genes are TRBV27 and TRBJ2-3, with 16 positions matching TRBD2. V lost 5 bases to trimming and J lost 2 bases; unmatched junction nucleotides: 10. This CDR3 is built from 19 residues. Looked up from germline, CDR1 is MNHEY and CDR2 is SMNVEV (reference sequence). CDR3 bases: TGTGCCAGCAGTCTAAGGGGACTAGCGGGGGGGCAGGACACAGATACGCAGTATTTT. This encodes CASSLRGLAGGQDTDTQYF.

This chain joins TRBV6-5 and TRBJ1-2; D not resolved. This CDR3 spans 15 amino acids. V lost 6 bases, J lost 7 bases, and 21 bases lay in between. The germline gives CDR1 MNHEY, CDR2 SVGAGI. The CDR3 region has the DNA TGTGCCAGCAGCCCCAAGGAATCTGGGCACGGTGGCTACACCTTC. It encodes CASSPKESGHGGYTF.

The V call is TRBV29-1, the J call TRBJ2-6; 7 bases match TRBD1. Germline loops: CDR1 SQVTM, CDR2 ANQGSEA. The CDR3 is 18 amino acids. The junction had 14 bases not matched to a gene; V was cut back by 6 bases and J by 0 bases. In nucleotides, the CDR3 is TGCAGCGTCGCCCCGAACAGGGGCCCTAGCTCTGGGGCCAACGTCCTGACTTTC. Protein product: CSVAPNRGPSSGANVLTF. Full variable domain (outside the CDR3, taken from reference TRBV29-1 and TRBJ2-6): SAVISQKPSRDICQRGTSLTIQCQVDSQVTMMFWYRQQPGQSLTLIATANQGSEATYESGFVIDKFPISRPNLTFSTLTVSNMSPEDSSIYLCSVAPNRGPSSGANVLTFGAGSRLTVL.

The J gene is TRBJ2-7, the V gene TRBV6-1; TRBD1 agrees at 7 bases. This CDR3 contains 13 residues. Germline V gives CDR1 MNHNS, CDR2 SASEGT. V lost 6 bases, J lost 4 bases, and 6 bases stayed unmatched. CDR3 sequence reads: CASSTGTAYEQYF. The CDR3 bases are TGTGCCAGCAGCACCGGGACAGCGTACGAGCAGTACTTC.

The chain carries TRBV4-3 and TRBJ2-1; the D gene is possibly TRBD2 (6 bases). Germline CDR1 is LGHNA and CDR2 is YSLEER. Trimming removed 0 bases from V and 6 bases from J, with 6 bases in between. The CDR3 loop spans 13 amino acids. CDR3 in DNA: TGCGCCAGCAGCCAAGACGGGGGCAATGAGCAGTTCTTC. Protein product: CASSQDGGNEQFF.

V gene TRBV18 combines with J gene TRBJ2-7; perhaps TRBD2 as D (6 bases). Between the trimmed V and J ends, which lost 3 bases and 0 bases, there was a span of 9 bases. CDR3 size: 14 residues. Germline assignment: CDR1 KGHSH and CDR2 LQKENI. CDR3 DNA: TGTGCCAGCTCACCGGAGGGAAACTCCTACGAGCAGTACTTC. Encoded protein: CASSPEGNSYEQYF. Together with reference TRBV18 and TRBJ2-7, the CDR3 gives the full variable domain: NAGVMQNPRHLVRRRGQEARLRCSPMKGHSHVYWYRQLPEEGLKFMVYLQKENIIDESGMPKERFSAEFPKEGPSILRIQQVVRGDSAAYFCASSPEGNSYEQYFGPGTRLTVT.

V is TRBV11-1 and J is TRBJ2-7; 7 bases align to TRBD2. With V trimmed by 0 bases and J by 3 bases, 11 bases remained unmatched. Germline CDR1 SGHAT, CDR2 FQDESV (reference sequence). This CDR3 comprises 17 residues. The CDR3 DNA reads TGTGCCAGCAGCTTAGCGGCGGGGGAGATACTAAGCTACGAGCAGTACTTC. Translation gives CASSLAAGEILSYEQYF.

This clone has only one observation. The chain links TRBV4-3 to TRBJ2-7; 8 nucleotides agree with TRBD1. The CDR3 totals 16 residues. V trimming: 4 bases; J trimming: 2 bases; junction bases outside the gene matches: 10. Germline values: CDR1 LGHNA, CDR2 YSLEER. The CDR3 nucleotides are TGCGCCAGCAGCCTGGCTGCAGGGGGCAAAGCCTACGAGCAGTACTTC. Protein product: CASSLAAGGKAYEQYF.

The chain is built from TRBV5-1 and TRBJ2-5; 9 bases are shared with TRBD2. This CDR3 contains 15 residues. Losses at the gene ends were 4 bases for V and 11 bases for J; bases not matched to a gene: 15. The germline CDR1 and CDR2 sequences are SGHRS and YFSETQ. The CDR3 reads CASSLTTSGLGEQYF. CDR3 nucleotide sequence: TGCGCCAGCAGCCTCACGACTAGCGGCCTTGGGGAGCAGTACTTC.

This clone has only a few counts. The CDR3 spells CASSPRTGVGTEAFF. CDR3 bases: TGTGCCAGCAGCCCCCGGACAGGGGTGGGCACTGAAGCTTTCTTT. V and J are TRBV7-2 and TRBJ1-1, with 9 bases lining up with TRBD1. The trim removed 5 bases at V and 4 bases at J, leaving 8 bases unmatched. The CDR3 extends over 15 amino acids. Germline CDR1 and CDR2: SGHTA and FQGNSA.

This clone has just one count. The chain couples TRBV5-6 to TRBJ1-1, with no clear D. Germline V lookup: CDR1 SGHDT, CDR2 YYEEEE. This CDR3 comprises 14 residues. Trimming left V 3 bases short and J 0 bases short, with 9 bases between. The CDR3 is CASSYTEMNTEAFF. CDR3 in DNA: TGTGCCAGCAGCTACACAGAAATGAACACTGAAGCTTTCTTT.

The sample holds one count of this clone. V and J are TRBV29-1 and TRBJ2-2; possible D gene TRBD2, 5 bases. Trimming stripped 8 bases from V and 6 bases from J, with 13 bases between. The germline V gene encodes CDR1 SQVTM and CDR2 ANQGSEA. The CDR3 has 12 residues. CDR3: CSLLSGAGELFF. CDR3 nucleotide sequence: TGCAGCCTACTGTCCGGGGCCGGGGAGCTGTTTTTT.

The chain has TRBV5-5 and TRBJ2-3; a weak D match, TRBD2 (7 bases). The germline CDR1 and CDR2 sequences are SGHKS and YYEKEE (reference sequence). The CDR3 is made up of 14 amino acids. Here the CDR3 reads CAGGEAASTDTQYF. The CDR3 DNA reads as TGTGCAGGGGGGGAAGCGGCTAGCACAGATACGCAGTATTTT.